The present T cell receptor beta chain was sequenced within a study of OX40 agonist ivuxolimab in advanced cancers. For the study at large: The patients' treatment was ivuxolimab, an agonistic anti-OX40 (CD134) antibody. Patients were dosed intravenously with ivuxolimab at 0.01 to 10 mg/kg every 2 weeks. Whole-study findings and limits: Also present in some nonresponders was a low level of normalized T-cell clonal expansion.

Clones were sequenced by immunoSEQ multiplex PCR, and TCRdb holds only the in-frame ones, with some missing. The sample gives some 50,000 clones, more than 70% of which show up once; under 5.5% is in the top ten. The sample holds a few counts of this clone. Its antigen is unknown. Peripheral blood came from all dose cohorts at three timepoints. The V gene's germline CDR1 is SGHDT and CDR2 YYEEEE. The J segment lost 7 bases and the V segment lost 4 bases, leaving 4 bases of the junction unmatched. The CDR3 extends over 13 amino acids. Sequencing was performed on CD4+ or CD8+ T cells sorted from blood, taken in a trial of the OX40 agonist ivuxolimab. The chain carries TRBV5-6 and TRBJ2-1, with 8 positions matching TRBD1. The sequence was collected from an adult with an advanced solid tumor such as melanoma, head and neck, liver or kidney cancer. The CDR3 loop reads CASSPGTGNEQFF. Here the CDR3 DNA reads TGTGCCAGCAGCCCCGGGACAGGTAATGAGCAGTTCTTC.